This T cell receptor (beta chain) originates from a study of T cells in Graves' hyperthyroidism and ophthalmopathy. Using RNA transcripts as the source, TCR beta CDR3 regions were amplified. TCR CDR3 underwent first-round RT-PCR with the HTBI primer set. MiXCR was run by TCRdb on the multiplex PCR reads, yielding one entry per CDR3 protein. The table has roughly 750,000 distinct CDR3 sequences, 16% seen once; the top ten hold 8.4%. Sequenced: blood. The TCR was taken from a man aged 18 to 30 with Graves' hyperthyroidism.

The CDR3 sequence: CASSLQTGLYEQYF. The CDR3 DNA is TGTGCCAGCAGTTTGCAGACAGGGCTCTACGAGCAGTACTTC. The chain couples TRBV28 to TRBJ2-7, with TRBD1 matching over 7 bases. The CDR3 runs to 14 residues. V lost 3 bases to trimming and J lost 3 bases; unmatched junction nucleotides: 5. The germline gives CDR1 MDHEN, CDR2 SYDVKM.